The next 12 T cell receptor beta chains were all read from a single sample in a study of blood T cell repertoires in COVID-19. Data came from immunoSEQ multiplex PCR; TCRdb stores just in-frame clones and leaves some out. The table lists 13,000 or so clones, 90% of them singletons. Sequencing was performed on peripheral blood. All receptors come from a man in his 70s with active COVID-19.

The chain recombines TRBV27 with TRBJ2-5; the D gene is possibly TRBD2 (5 bases). The CDR3 runs to 15 residues. Trimming left V 6 bases short and J 5 bases short, with 19 bases between. CDR1 and CDR2 (germline): MNHEY, SMNVEV (reference sequence). For the CDR3, the DNA is TGTGCCAGCAGGTTGGGGTTTGGGCCGGGGGAGACCCAGTACTTC. Amino acids: CASRLGFGPGETQYF.

The chain is built from TRBV5-1 and TRBJ2-5; D ambiguous. From germline, CDR1 is SGHRS and CDR2 YFSETQ. Trimming cost V 5 bases and J 3 bases, with 8 bases left between them. This CDR3 has 12 residues. Here the CDR3 DNA reads TGCGCCAGCAGTAAATCCGAAGAGACCCAGTACTTC. Its protein product is CASSKSEETQYF.

Worth noting for this clone: At one end the junction does not follow the germline gene, possibly because of a read error. V usage is TRBV7-8 and J usage is TRBJ1-2; TRBD1 matches 7 bases. The CDR3 is 13 residues long. Germline CDR1 is SGHVS and CDR2 is FQNEAQ. This CDR3 is CASSLTTGQVRSF. CDR3 DNA sequence: TGTGCCAGCAGCCTAACGACTGGACAGGTCCGATCCTTC. Complete variable domain (other parts from reference TRBV7-8 and TRBJ1-2): GAGVSQSPRYKVAKRGQDVALRCDPISGHVSLFWYQQALGQGPEFLTYFQNEAQLDKSGLPSDRFFAERPEGSVSTLKIQRTQQEDSAVYLCASSLTTGQVRSFGSGTRLTVV.

This chain links TRBV11-3 with TRBJ2-7; 12 positions match TRBD1. The CDR3 is made up of 14 amino acids. The germline CDR1 and CDR2 sequences are SGHNT and YENEEA. After removal of 8 bases from V and 5 bases from J, the junction contained 7 bases not matched to a gene. The CDR3: CASAAGTGGNEQYF. The CDR3 DNA sequence: TGTGCCAGCGCTGCCGGGACAGGGGGCAACGAGCAGTACTTC.

In its sample, this clone was seen once. The rearrangement links TRBV18 to TRBJ2-7; D gene ambiguous. CDR1 and CDR2 from the germline V gene are KGHSH and LQKENI. Trimming shortened V by 5 bases and J by 2 bases, and 25 bases separated the two germline ends. The CDR3 loop spans 18 amino acids. CDR3 nucleotides: TGTGCCAGCTCATTTTCTATTAAAAGTACTGTCGTGGCCTACGAGCAGTACTTC. As protein: CASSFSIKSTVVAYEQYF.

This chain links TRBV19 with TRBJ2-3; 13 positions match TRBD2. The CDR3 is made up of 15 amino acids. Trimming cost V 7 bases and J 2 bases; bases outside gene matches: 3. Looked up from germline, CDR1 is LNHDA and CDR2 is SQIVND (reference sequence). The CDR3 protein is CASTTSGGYTDTQYF. CDR3 coding DNA: TGTGCCAGTACGACTAGCGGGGGGTACACAGATACGCAGTATTTT. The full variable domain, with the rest looked up from reference TRBV19 and TRBJ2-3, is DGGITQSPKYLFRKEGQNVTLSCEQNLNHDAMYWYRQDPGQGLRLIYYSQIVNDFQKGDIAEGYSVSREKKESFPLTVTSAQKNPTAFYLCASTTSGGYTDTQYFGPGTRLTVL.

This clone was seen once. The chain joins TRBV7-2 to TRBJ1-6; D is uncertain. V lost 3 bases, J lost 5 bases, and 8 bases lay in between. Germline assignment: CDR1 SGHTA and CDR2 FQGNSA. The CDR3 has 14 amino acids. The CDR3 loop is CASSFGLNNSPLHF. The CDR3 bases are TGTGCCAGCAGCTTTGGCCTCAATAATTCACCCCTCCACTTT.

By sample fraction, this clone is medium-sized. J is TRBJ1-2 and V is TRBV10-2, with D uncertain. The CDR3 is 16 residues long. V was shortened by 4 bases and J by 3 bases, with 18 bases between the two germline ends. Germline lookup yields CDR1 WSHSY and CDR2 SAAADI. Here the CDR3 DNA reads TGCGCCAGCAGTGGCCCCCTTCGGGAGTGGGACTATGGCTACACCTTC. Protein product: CASSGPLREWDYGYTF.

The chain joins TRBV25-1 to TRBJ2-7; possibly TRBD2 for D (7 bases). The germline V gene encodes CDR1 MGHDK and CDR2 SYGVNS. This CDR3 has 14 amino acids. Trimming removed 3 bases at V and 6 bases at J, with 15 bases between. CDR3 protein: CASSDPRGAGEQYF. The CDR3, as DNA: TGTGCCAGCAGTGATCCCCGGGGGGCTGGCGAGCAGTACTTC.

The chain has TRBV3-1 (or the pseudogene TRBV3-2) and TRBJ2-7; 7 bases are a match to TRBD1. The V segment lost 0 bases and the J segment 0 bases; nucleotides outside the gene matches: 5. The CDR3 has 16 amino acids. CDR1 is LGHDT and CDR2 is YNNKEL in the germline V gene (reference sequence). The chain's CDR3 is CASSQEGTVFSYEQYF. CDR3 DNA sequence: TGTGCCAGCAGCCAAGAAGGGACAGTTTTCTCCTACGAGCAGTACTTC.

This chain joins TRBV19 and TRBJ1-1; possible D gene TRBD1, 5 bases. The V and J ends lost 10 bases and 3 bases respectively, with 15 bases between them. The CDR3 consists of 13 residues. Looked up from germline, CDR1 is LNHDA and CDR2 is SQIVND (reference sequence). The CDR3 DNA reads as TGTGCCACTGAATGGGGCGAGCACACTGAAGCTTTCTTT. It encodes CATEWGEHTEAFF.

The rearrangement joins TRBV4-1 to TRBJ1-6; 11 bases fit TRBD1. Germline V gene lookup returns CDR1 MGHRA and CDR2 YSYEKL. CDR3 length: 16 residues. The V and J ends lost 5 bases and 8 bases, in that order; junction bases with no gene match: 8. CDR3 in DNA: TGCGCCAGCAGCGATGGACAGGGGGCGAGGCATTCACCCCTCCACTTT. Amino acids: CASSDGQGARHSPLHF.